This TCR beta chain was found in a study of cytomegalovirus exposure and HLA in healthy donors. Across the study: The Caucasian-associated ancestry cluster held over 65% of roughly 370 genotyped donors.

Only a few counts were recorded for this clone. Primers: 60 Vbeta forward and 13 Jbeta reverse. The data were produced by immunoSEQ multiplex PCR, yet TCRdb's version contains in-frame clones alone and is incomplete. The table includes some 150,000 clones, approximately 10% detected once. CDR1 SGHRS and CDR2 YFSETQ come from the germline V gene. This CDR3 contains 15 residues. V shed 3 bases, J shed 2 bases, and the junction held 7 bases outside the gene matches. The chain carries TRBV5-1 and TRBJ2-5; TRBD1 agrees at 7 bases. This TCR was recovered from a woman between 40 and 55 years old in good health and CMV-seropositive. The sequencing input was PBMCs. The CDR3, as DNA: TGCGCCAGCAGCTCAACCGGGACAGTTCAAGAGACCCAGTACTTC. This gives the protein CASSSTGTVQETQYF.